This T cell receptor beta chain was recorded in a study of identical twins. There are many counts of this clonotype. TCRdb re-analysed the 5' RACE reads in MiXCR, keeping a single row per CDR3 protein. The sample gives approximately 1.8 million distinct CDR3 sequences, about 32% of which show up once; around 0.3% is in the top ten. CDR3 length: 13 residues. Trimming removed 5 bases from V and 4 bases from J, with 11 bases in between. The TCR sequence derives from a newborn girl in good health. Material for sequencing was cord blood. V is TRBV12-3 or TRBV12-4 and J is TRBJ1-2, with a weak D call TRBD1 (5 bases). CDR3 loop: CASSRTGTYGYTF. The CDR3 bases are TGTGCCAGCAGTCGAACCGGGACCTATGGCTACACCTTC.